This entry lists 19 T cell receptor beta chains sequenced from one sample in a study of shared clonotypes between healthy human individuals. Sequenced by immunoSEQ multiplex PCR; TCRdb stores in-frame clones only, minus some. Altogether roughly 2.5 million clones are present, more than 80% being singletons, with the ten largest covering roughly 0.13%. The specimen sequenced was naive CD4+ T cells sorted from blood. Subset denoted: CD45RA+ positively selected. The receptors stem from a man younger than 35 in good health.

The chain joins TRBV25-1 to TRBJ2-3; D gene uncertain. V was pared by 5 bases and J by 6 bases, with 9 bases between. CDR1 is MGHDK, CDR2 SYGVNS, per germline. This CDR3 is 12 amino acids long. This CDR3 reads CASSPRADTQYF. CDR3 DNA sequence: TGTGCCAGCAGTCCCCGGGCTGATACGCAGTATTTT. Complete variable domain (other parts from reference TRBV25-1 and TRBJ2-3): EADIYQTPRYLVIGTGKKITLECSQTMGHDKMYWYQQDPGMELHLIHYSYGVNSTEKGDLSSESTVSRIRTEHFPLTLESARPSHTSQYLCASSPRADTQYFGPGTRLTVL.

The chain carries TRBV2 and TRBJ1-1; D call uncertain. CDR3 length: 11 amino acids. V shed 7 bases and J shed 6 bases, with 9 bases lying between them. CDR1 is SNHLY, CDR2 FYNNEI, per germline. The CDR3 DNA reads TGTGCCAGCATGAAACGGGCTGAAGCTTTCTTT. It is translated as CASMKRAEAFF.

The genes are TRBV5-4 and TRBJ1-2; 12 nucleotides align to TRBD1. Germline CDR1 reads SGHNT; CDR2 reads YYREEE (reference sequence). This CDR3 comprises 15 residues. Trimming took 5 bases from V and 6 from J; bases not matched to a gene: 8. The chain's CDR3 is CASSSPGQGADGYTF. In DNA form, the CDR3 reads TGTGCCAGCAGTTCACCGGGACAGGGGGCCGATGGCTACACCTTC. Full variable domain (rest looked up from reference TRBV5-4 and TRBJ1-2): ETGVTQSPTHLIKTRGQQVTLRCSSQSGHNTVSWYQQALGQGPQFIFQYYREEENGRGNFPPRFSGLQFPNYSSELNVNALELDDSALYLCASSSPGQGADGYTFGSGTRLTVV.

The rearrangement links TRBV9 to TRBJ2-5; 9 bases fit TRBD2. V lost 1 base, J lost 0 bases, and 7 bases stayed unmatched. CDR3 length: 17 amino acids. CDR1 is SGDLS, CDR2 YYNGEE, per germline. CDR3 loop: CASSVISGGPYQETQYF. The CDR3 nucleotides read TGTGCCAGCAGCGTAATCAGCGGGGGGCCATACCAAGAGACCCAGTACTTC. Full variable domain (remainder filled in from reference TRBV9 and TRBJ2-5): DSGVTQTPKHLITATGQRVTLRCSPRSGDLSVYWYQQSLDQGLQFLIQYYNGEERAKGNILERFSAQQFPDLHSELNLSSLELGDSALYFCASSVISGGPYQETQYFGPGTRLLVL.

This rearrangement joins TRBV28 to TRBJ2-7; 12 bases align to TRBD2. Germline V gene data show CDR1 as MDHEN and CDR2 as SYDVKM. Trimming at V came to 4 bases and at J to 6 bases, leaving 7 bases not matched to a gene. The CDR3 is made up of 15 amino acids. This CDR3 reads CASSSQLAGGIEQYF. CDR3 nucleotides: TGTGCCAGCAGTTCTCAACTAGCGGGGGGAATCGAGCAGTACTTC.

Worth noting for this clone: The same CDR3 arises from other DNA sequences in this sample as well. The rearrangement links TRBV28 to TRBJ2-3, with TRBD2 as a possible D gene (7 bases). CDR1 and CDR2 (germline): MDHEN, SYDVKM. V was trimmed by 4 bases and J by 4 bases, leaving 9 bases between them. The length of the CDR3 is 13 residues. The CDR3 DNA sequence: TGTGCCAGCAGTTGGGGGGGCGCAGATACGCAGTATTTT. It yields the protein CASSWGGADTQYF.

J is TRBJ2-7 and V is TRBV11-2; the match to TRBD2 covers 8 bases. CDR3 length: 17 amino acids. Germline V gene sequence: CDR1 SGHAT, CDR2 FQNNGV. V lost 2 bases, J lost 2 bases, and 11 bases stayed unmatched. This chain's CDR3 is CASSLNGPQRETYEQYF. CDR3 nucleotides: TGTGCCAGCAGCTTAAACGGACCCCAGCGGGAGACCTACGAGCAGTACTTC.

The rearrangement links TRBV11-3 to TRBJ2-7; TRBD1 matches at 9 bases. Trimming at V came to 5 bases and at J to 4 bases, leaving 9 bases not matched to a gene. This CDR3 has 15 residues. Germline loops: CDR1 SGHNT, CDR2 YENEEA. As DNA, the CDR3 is TGTGCCAGCAGCGACTCCGGGACAGGGATTTACGAGCAGTACTTC. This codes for CASSDSGTGIYEQYF. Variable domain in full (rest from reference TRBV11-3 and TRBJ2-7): EAGVVQSPRYKIIEKKQPVAFWCNPISGHNTLYWYLQNLGQGPELLIRYENEEAVDDSQLPKDRFSAERLKGVDSTLKIQPAELGDSAVYLCASSDSGTGIYEQYFGPGTRLTVT.

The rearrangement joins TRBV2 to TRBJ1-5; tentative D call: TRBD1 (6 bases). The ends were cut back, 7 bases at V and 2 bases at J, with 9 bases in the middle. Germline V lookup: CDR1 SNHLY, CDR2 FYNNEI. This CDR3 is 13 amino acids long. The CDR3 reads CASTGDGNQPQHF. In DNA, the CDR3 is TGTGCCAGCACAGGGGACGGCAATCAGCCCCAGCATTTT. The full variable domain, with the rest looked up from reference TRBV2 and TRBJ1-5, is EPEVTQTPSHQVTQMGQEVILRCVPISNHLYFYWYRQILGQKVEFLVSFYNNEISEKSEIFDDQFSVERPDGSNFTLKIRSTKLEDSAMYFCASTGDGNQPQHFGDGTRLSIL.

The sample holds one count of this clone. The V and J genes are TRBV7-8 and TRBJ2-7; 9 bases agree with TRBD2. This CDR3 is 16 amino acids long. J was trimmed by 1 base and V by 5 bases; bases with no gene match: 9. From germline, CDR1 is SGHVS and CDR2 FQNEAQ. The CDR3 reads CASSPLTSGSSYEQYF. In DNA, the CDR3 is TGTGCCAGCAGCCCGCTGACTAGCGGATCGTCCTACGAGCAGTACTTC.

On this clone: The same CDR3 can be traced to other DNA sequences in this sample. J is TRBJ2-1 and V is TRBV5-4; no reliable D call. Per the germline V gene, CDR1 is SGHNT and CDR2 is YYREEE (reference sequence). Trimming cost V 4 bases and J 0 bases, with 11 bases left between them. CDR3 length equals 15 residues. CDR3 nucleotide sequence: TGTGCCAGCAGCCCGGGCCCGAGCTCCTACAATGAGCAGTTCTTC. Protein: CASSPGPSSYNEQFF.

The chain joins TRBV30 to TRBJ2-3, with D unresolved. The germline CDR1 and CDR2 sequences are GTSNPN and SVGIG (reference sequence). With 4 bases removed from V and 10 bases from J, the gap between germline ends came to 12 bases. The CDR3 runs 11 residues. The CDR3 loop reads CAWTLGGAQYF. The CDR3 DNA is TGTGCCTGGACATTGGGTGGGGCGCAGTATTTT.

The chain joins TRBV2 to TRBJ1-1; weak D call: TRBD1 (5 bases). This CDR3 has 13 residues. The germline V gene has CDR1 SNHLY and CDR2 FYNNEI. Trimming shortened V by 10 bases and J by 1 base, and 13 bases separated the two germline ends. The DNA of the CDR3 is TGTGCCACCTCCGGGGGATGGAACACTGAAGCTTTCTTT. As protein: CATSGGWNTEAFF. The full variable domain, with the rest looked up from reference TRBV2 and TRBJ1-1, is EPEVTQTPSHQVTQMGQEVILRCVPISNHLYFYWYRQILGQKVEFLVSFYNNEISEKSEIFDDQFSVERPDGSNFTLKIRSTKLEDSAMYFCATSGGWNTEAFFGQGTRLTVV.

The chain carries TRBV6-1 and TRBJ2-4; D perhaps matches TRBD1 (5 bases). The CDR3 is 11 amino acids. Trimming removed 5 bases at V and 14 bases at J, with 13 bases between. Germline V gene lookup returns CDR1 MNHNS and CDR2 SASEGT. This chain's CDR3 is CASSRPQGKYF. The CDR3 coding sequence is TGTGCCAGCAGTAGACCGCAGGGAAAGTACTTC.

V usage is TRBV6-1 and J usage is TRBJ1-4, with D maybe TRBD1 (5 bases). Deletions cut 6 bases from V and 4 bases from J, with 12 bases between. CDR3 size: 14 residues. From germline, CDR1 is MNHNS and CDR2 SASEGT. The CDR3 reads CASRRQSVNEKLFF. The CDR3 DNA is TGTGCCAGCAGGAGACAGAGCGTTAATGAAAAACTGTTTTTT.

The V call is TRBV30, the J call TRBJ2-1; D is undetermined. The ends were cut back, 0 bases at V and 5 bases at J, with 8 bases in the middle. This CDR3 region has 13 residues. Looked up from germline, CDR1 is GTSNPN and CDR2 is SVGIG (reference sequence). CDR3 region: CAWSVRFDNEQFF. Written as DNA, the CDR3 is TGTGCCTGGAGTGTCCGCTTTGACAATGAGCAGTTCTTC.

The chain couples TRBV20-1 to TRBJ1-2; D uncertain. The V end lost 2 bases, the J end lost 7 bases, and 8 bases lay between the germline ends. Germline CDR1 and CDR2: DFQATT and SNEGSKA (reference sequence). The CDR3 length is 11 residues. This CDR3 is CSARKGFGYTF. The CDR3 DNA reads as TGCAGTGCTAGAAAGGGTTTTGGCTACACCTTC.

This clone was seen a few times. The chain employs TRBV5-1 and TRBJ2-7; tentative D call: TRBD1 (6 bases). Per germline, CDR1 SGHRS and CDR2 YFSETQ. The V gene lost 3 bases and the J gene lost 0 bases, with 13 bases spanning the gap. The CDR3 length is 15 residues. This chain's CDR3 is CASSSGTPSSYEQYF. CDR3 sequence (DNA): TGCGCCAGCAGCTCCGGGACACCAAGCTCCTACGAGCAGTACTTC.

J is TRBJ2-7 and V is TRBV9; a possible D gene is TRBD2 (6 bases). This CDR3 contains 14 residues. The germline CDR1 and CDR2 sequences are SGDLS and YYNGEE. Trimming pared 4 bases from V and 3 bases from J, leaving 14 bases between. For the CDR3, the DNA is TGTGCCAGCAGCCCCGCCGGGGGTAACTACGAGCAGTACTTC. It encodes CASSPAGGNYEQYF.